Shown below are 10 T cell receptor beta chains from a single sample sequenced in a study of blood T cells in healthy people across ages (dated by TCRdb to 2014 to 2015). To prepare the library, 5' RACE was applied. The sample was run on an Illumina HiSeq 2500. A second PCR of roughly 7 to 11 cycles was performed with a sample-barcoded 5' primer and a J-beta primer mix. The public sequencing data were trimmed at Q25 with fastp and processed into clonotypes with MiXCR by TCRdb, which kept only in-frame beta chains. Rows with one shared CDR3 protein collapse into an entry with the most common genes and DNA. Present in this sample are under 2 million distinct CDR3 sequences, about 35% of which were seen just once. Over 9% of the sample lies in the top ten. Sequenced sample: blood. These receptors were obtained from a woman in her thirties in good health.

This clonotype was seen more than once but under ten times. The J gene is TRBJ1-2, the V gene TRBV7-9; D ambiguous. This CDR3 has 14 amino acids. The ends were cut back, 0 bases at V and 4 bases at J, with 9 bases in the middle. From germline, CDR1 is SEHNR and CDR2 FQNEAQ (reference sequence). The CDR3 reads CASSLAMGSYGYTF. The CDR3 DNA is TGTGCCAGCAGCTTAGCGATGGGATCCTATGGCTACACCTTC.

A few counts support this clonotype. This chain links TRBV7-8 with TRBJ1-4, with TRBD1 as a possible D gene (5 bases). V lost 0 bases to trimming and J lost 2 bases, with 7 bases between them. This CDR3 has 15 amino acids. CDR1 SGHVS and CDR2 FQNEAQ come from the germline V gene. As DNA, the CDR3 is TGTGCCAGCAGCTTAGCGGGACGGACTAATGAAAAACTGTTTTTT. This translates into CASSLAGRTNEKLFF.

The chain links TRBV20-1 to TRBJ2-4; D assignment may be TRBD1 or TRBD2 (6 bases each). The CDR3 runs to 14 residues. Trimming stripped 0 bases from V and 3 bases from J, with 9 bases between. CDR1 and CDR2 (germline): DFQATT, SNEGSKA (reference sequence). The CDR3 region has the DNA TGCAGTGCTAGAGATGAGGGGGGCAAAAACATTCAGTACTTC. This encodes CSARDEGGKNIQYF.

This chain joins TRBV4-1 and TRBJ1-1; no firm D call. This CDR3 spans 16 amino acids. V lost 4 bases and J 4 bases, leaving 19 bases between the germline ends. Germline V CDR1 and CDR2: MGHRA, YSYEKL. The CDR3 spells CASSRALPTVGTEAFF. The CDR3 bases are TGCGCCAGCAGCCGGGCATTACCCACGGTAGGCACTGAAGCTTTCTTT.

This chain joins TRBV7-2 and TRBJ2-1; D is possibly TRBD1 or TRBD2 (6 bases each). V lost 2 bases, J lost 2 bases, and 10 bases lay in between. This CDR3 region has 15 residues. CDR1 and CDR2 (germline): SGHTA, FQGNSA. As DNA, the CDR3 is TGTGCCAGCAGCTTACCGAGGGGGGCCTACAATGAGCAGTTCTTC. It specifies CASSLPRGAYNEQFF.

This chain links TRBV5-1 with TRBJ2-2; 9 bases agree with TRBD2. Unmatched junction bases numbered 4, after V lost 3 bases and J lost 1 base. The germline V gene encodes CDR1 SGHRS and CDR2 YFSETQ. The CDR3 loop spans 16 amino acids. CDR3 coding DNA: TGCGCCAGCAGCTCTAAGACTAGCGGGAACACCGGGGAGCTGTTTTTT. Its protein is CASSSKTSGNTGELFF. Full variable domain (remainder filled in from reference TRBV5-1 and TRBJ2-2): KAGVTQTPRYLIKTRGQQVTLSCSPISGHRSVSWYQQTPGQGLQFLFEYFSETQRNKGNFPGRFSGRQFSNSRSEMNVSTLELGDSALYLCASSSKTSGNTGELFFGEGSRLTVL.

This clonotype was detected ten times or more. The V and J genes are TRBV20-1 and TRBJ2-7, with a weak D call TRBD1 (6 bases). Germline loops: CDR1 DFQATT, CDR2 SNEGSKA (reference sequence). This CDR3 is built from 12 residues. The CDR3 nucleotides are TGCAACATCGGGACACCTTCCTACGAGCAGTACTTC. Its translation: CNIGTPSYEQYF.

V gene TRBV27 combines with J gene TRBJ2-2; 12 bases agree with TRBD2. The CDR3 covers 18 residues. J gave up 1 base and V 4 bases, and 7 bases lay outside the gene matches. Germline CDR1 is MNHEY and CDR2 is SMNVEV (reference sequence). CDR3 nucleotides: TGTGCCAGCAGTTCCTCTACTAGCGGGGGGATGAACACCGGGGAGCTGTTTTTT. It yields the protein CASSSSTSGGMNTGELFF.

The genes are TRBV6-6 and TRBJ2-3, with 10 nucleotides matching TRBD2. Trimming removed 4 bases from V and 5 bases from J; junction bases left unmatched: 12. Per the germline V gene, CDR1 is MNHNY and CDR2 is SVGAGI (reference sequence). The CDR3 consists of 17 residues. The CDR3 loop reads CASSLIAGGLVLDTQYF. The CDR3, as DNA: TGTGCCAGCAGTTTAATAGCGGGGGGCTTGGTGTTAGATACGCAGTATTTT.

The gene calls are TRBV9 and TRBJ1-4; D ambiguous. The length of the CDR3 is 15 residues. From germline, CDR1 is SGDLS and CDR2 YYNGEE. The CDR3 sequence is CVSLTPRRGDEKLFF. The CDR3 DNA is TGTGTCTCCCTAACCCCGAGGAGAGGTGATGAAAAACTGTTTTTT.